Following are 6 T cell receptor beta chains from one sample sequenced in a study of T cell responses to AZD1222 COVID-19 vaccine. This table comes from immunoSEQ multiplex PCR, and its TCRdb copy is limited to in-frame clones, with some not included. The sample lists about 120,000 clones, around 87% seen once, with 12% in the top ten. The specimen comprised peripheral blood, sampled on day 0 of AZD1222 vaccination. These receptors were taken from an adult in good health.

The chain combines TRBV10-2 with TRBJ1-1, with D possibly matching TRBD1 (5 bases). CDR1 and CDR2 from the germline V gene are WSHSY and SAAADI. The length of the CDR3 is 12 residues. Trimming took 10 bases from V and 7 from J, leaving 16 bases between them. CDR3 protein: CATSALDSEAFF. CDR3 coding DNA: TGCGCCACCAGCGCCCTAGACAGTGAAGCTTTCTTT.

The V gene is TRBV4-3, the J gene TRBJ2-3; the match to TRBD2 covers 14 bases. Germline trimming cut 0 bases from V and 7 bases from J; bases unmatched to any gene: 12. Germline V gene lookup returns CDR1 LGHNA and CDR2 YSLEER. CDR3 size: 19 residues. The CDR3 sequence is CASSQETPGTSGSKNTQYF. The CDR3, as DNA: TGCGCCAGCAGCCAAGAGACCCCAGGGACTAGCGGGAGTAAGAATACGCAGTATTTT.

The V and J genes are TRBV19 and TRBJ2-7; unclear D gene. Per germline, CDR1 LNHDA and CDR2 SQIVND (reference sequence). Trimming took off 1 base at V and 2 bases at J, with 6 bases between the two ends. The CDR3 has 13 amino acids. CDR3 nucleotide sequence: TGTGCCAGTAGTATAGGTTGGGCCTACGAGCAGTACTTC. Protein product: CASSIGWAYEQYF. The full variable domain, in which reference TRBV19 and TRBJ2-7 provide the parts outside the CDR3, is DGGITQSPKYLFRKEGQNVTLSCEQNLNHDAMYWYRQDPGQGLRLIYYSQIVNDFQKGDIAEGYSVSREKKESFPLTVTSAQKNPTAFYLCASSIGWAYEQYFGPGTRLTVT.

This clone was counted a few times. V is TRBV5-1 and J is TRBJ1-1; tentative D call: TRBD1 (6 bases). The CDR3 loop spans 15 amino acids. Germline lookup yields CDR1 SGHRS and CDR2 YFSETQ. The ends were cut back, 0 bases at V and 4 bases at J, with 13 bases in the middle. Here the CDR3 DNA reads TGCGCCAGCAGCTTGGCCGTGGGGGCTGTCACTGAAGCTTTCTTT. This encodes CASSLAVGAVTEAFF.

This chain uses TRBV10-1 with TRBJ2-3; the D gene could be TRBD1 or TRBD2 (5 bases each). V shed 4 bases and J shed 1 base, with 12 bases lying between them. Germline V gene data show CDR1 as WNHNN and CDR2 as SYGVQD (reference sequence). CDR3 length: 15 residues. Here the CDR3 reads CASSVGGVGTDTQYF. The CDR3 DNA reads TGCGCCAGCAGTGTTGGGGGAGTAGGCACAGATACGCAGTATTTT.

V usage is TRBV12-3 or TRBV12-4 and J usage is TRBJ1-2; D is perhaps TRBD1 (5 bases). Between the trimmed V and J ends, which lost 3 bases and 6 bases, there was a span of 11 bases. The CDR3 sequence is 13 residues long. The CDR3, as DNA: TGTGCCAGCAGTTTGGGGGGTCCGGATGGCTACACCTTC. This codes for CASSLGGPDGYTF.